The 8 T cell receptor beta chains below were found in one sample sequenced in a study of blood T cell repertoires in COVID-19 (TCRdb year 2020). The receptor library was made with the immunoSEQ multiplex PCR assay. TCRdb provides this immuneACCESS table in a form limited to in-frame rearrangements. Some clones are lacking; in checked studies, under half of them reflect an unresolved V gene, and why the rest are absent is not known. The sample table holds about 210,000 clones, of which around nine tenths were seen once. The ten largest clonotypes hold 7% to 9% of the sample. Sequencing was carried out using PBMCs or T cells enriched from blood (not recorded which). The receptors derive from a man younger than 40 in a cohort exposed to, infected with or recovered from COVID-19 (not recorded which).

V usage is TRBV14 and J usage is TRBJ1-1; perhaps TRBD1 as D (5 bases). V shed 4 bases and J shed 2 bases, with 8 bases lying between them. Germline assignment: CDR1 SGHDN and CDR2 FVKESK. The CDR3 spans 13 residues. This CDR3 is CASSLGGNTEAFF. The CDR3 nucleotides are TGTGCCAGCAGCCTGGGGGGAAACACTGAAGCTTTCTTT.

CDR3 amino acids: CASRGLWNSNTEAFF. The CDR3 DNA reads as TGCGCCAGCAGGGGACTTTGGAATTCTAACACTGAAGCTTTCTTT. This sequence joins TRBV10-2 and TRBJ1-1; possible D gene TRBD1, 5 bases. The CDR3 sequence is 15 residues long. The V and J ends lost 6 bases and 2 bases respectively, with 16 bases between them. Germline V gives CDR1 WSHSY, CDR2 SAAADI.

The V and J genes are TRBV3-1 (or the pseudogene TRBV3-2) and TRBJ1-4; TRBD1 agrees at 8 bases. J gave up 8 bases and V 1 base, and 12 bases lay outside the gene matches. Germline CDR1 LGHDT, CDR2 YNNKEL (reference sequence). This CDR3 is 17 amino acids long. In nucleotides, the CDR3 is TGTGCCAGCAGCCAAGGATCAGGGGGCTTTCTCCGGGAAAAACTGTTTTTT. Translation gives CASSQGSGGFLREKLFF.

In its sample, this clone was seen once. This sequence joins TRBV28 and TRBJ1-2; 8 positions match TRBD1. V shed 6 bases and J 4 bases; nucleotides not matched to a gene: 16. The length of the CDR3 is 17 residues. Germline V gene sequence: CDR1 MDHEN, CDR2 SYDVKM. CDR3 region: CASRLTGQGASGYGYTF. The CDR3 nucleotides are TGTGCCAGCAGACTTACGGGGCAGGGGGCTTCGGGCTATGGCTACACCTTC.

The chain combines TRBV24-1 with TRBJ2-5; weak D call: TRBD1 (7 bases). The germline V and J ends were trimmed by 7 bases and 7 bases, with 15 bases remaining between them. The CDR3 extends over 13 amino acids. Per the germline V gene, CDR1 is KGHDR and CDR2 is SFDVKD. CDR3 in DNA: TGTGCCACCAGGCAGGGGGGATCTGCGACCCAGTACTTC. This translates into CATRQGGSATQYF.

The chain couples TRBV7-2 to TRBJ2-4, with 8 positions matching TRBD1. The ends lost 5 bases at V and 4 bases at J; junction bases unmatched: 13. CDR1 SGHTA and CDR2 FQGNSA come from the germline V gene. The CDR3 sequence is 17 residues long. As DNA, the CDR3 is TGTGCCAGCAGCCAAAGGCCCGGACAGGGTGGTAAAAACATTCAGTACTTC. The encoded protein is CASSQRPGQGGKNIQYF. Complete variable domain (other parts from reference TRBV7-2 and TRBJ2-4): GAGVSQSPSNKVTEKGKDVELRCDPISGHTALYWYRQSLGQGLEFLIYFQGNSAPDKSGLPSDRFSAERTGGSVSTLTIQRTQQEDSAVYLCASSQRPGQGGKNIQYFGAGTRLSVL.

CDR3 loop: CASNLGGPEAFF. The CDR3 bases are TGTGCCAGCAATCTCGGGGGGCCCGAAGCTTTCTTT. The chain joins TRBV12-3 or TRBV12-4 to TRBJ1-1; a weak D match, TRBD1 (6 bases). Deletions cut 7 bases from V and 8 bases from J, with 14 bases between. There are 12 residues in the CDR3.

V gene TRBV4-3 combines with J gene TRBJ2-1; TRBD2 is a possible D gene (6 bases). Germline values: CDR1 LGHNA, CDR2 YSLEER. The CDR3 runs 15 residues. V dropped 4 bases and J dropped 0 bases, with 10 bases sitting between them. The CDR3 protein is CASSPERASYNEQFF. CDR3 sequence (DNA): TGCGCCAGCAGCCCCGAGCGGGCCTCCTACAATGAGCAGTTCTTC.